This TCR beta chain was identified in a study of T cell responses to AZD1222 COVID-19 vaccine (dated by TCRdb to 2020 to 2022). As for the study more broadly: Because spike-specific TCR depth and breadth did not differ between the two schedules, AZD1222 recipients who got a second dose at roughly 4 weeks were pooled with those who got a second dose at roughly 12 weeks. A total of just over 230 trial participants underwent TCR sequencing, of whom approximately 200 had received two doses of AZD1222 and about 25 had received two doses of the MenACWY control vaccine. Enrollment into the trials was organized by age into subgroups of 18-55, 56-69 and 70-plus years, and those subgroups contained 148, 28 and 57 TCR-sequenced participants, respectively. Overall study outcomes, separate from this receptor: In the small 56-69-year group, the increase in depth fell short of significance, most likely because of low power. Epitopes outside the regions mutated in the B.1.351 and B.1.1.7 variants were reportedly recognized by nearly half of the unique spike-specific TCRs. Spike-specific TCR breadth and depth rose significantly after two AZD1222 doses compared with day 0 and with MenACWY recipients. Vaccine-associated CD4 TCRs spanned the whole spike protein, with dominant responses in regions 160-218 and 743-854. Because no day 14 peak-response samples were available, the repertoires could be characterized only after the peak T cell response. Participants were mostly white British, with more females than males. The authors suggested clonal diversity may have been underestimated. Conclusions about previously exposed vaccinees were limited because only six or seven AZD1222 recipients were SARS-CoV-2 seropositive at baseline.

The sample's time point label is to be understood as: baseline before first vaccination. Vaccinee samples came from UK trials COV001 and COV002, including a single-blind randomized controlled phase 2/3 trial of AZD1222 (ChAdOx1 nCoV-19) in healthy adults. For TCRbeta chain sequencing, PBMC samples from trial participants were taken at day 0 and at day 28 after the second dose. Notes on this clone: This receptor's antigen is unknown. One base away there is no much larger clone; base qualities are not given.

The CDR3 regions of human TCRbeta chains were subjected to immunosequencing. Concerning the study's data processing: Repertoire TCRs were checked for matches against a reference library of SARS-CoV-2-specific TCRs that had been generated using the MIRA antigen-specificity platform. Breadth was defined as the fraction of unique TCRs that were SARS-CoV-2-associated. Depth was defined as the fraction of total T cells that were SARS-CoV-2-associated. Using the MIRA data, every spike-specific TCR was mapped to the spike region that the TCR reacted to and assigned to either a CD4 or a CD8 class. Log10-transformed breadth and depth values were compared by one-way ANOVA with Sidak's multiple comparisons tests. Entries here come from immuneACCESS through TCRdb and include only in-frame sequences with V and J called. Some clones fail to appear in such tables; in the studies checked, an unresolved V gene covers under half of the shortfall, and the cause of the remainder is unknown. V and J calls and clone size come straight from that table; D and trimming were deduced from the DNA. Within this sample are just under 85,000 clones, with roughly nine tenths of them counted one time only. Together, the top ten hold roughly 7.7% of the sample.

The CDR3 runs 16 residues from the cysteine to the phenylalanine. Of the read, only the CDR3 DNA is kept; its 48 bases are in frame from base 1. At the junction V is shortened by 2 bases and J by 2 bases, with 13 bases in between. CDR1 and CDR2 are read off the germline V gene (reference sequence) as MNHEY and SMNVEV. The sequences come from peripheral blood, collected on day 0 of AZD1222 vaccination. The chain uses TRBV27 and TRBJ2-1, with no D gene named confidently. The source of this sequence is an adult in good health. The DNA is TGTGCCAGCAGTTTAGGTGTTCCCTCCGCCTACAATGAGCAGTTCTTC. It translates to CASSLGVPSAYNEQFF.